This TCR beta chain was identified in a study of graft-versus-host responses after intestinal transplantation. Study-wide background: Multivisceral, liver-intestinal, or isolated intestinal grafts went to recipients. General study findings and limits: Maximum circulating GvH clone levels tracked with early post-transplant HvG decreases. Investigators detected GvH clones in recipient marrow, with some emerging earlier in ileum or blood. Allografts of one patient group, those with graft-donor T cell macrochimerism, had high graft-versus-host to host-versus-graft clonal ratios.

The germline CDR1 and CDR2 sequences are SGHNT and YYREEE (reference sequence). V was trimmed by 0 bases and J by 2 bases, leaving 11 bases between them. The length of the CDR3 is 15 residues. The data were produced by immunoSEQ multiplex PCR, yet TCRdb's version contains in-frame clones alone and is incomplete. Of 77,000 or so clones listed, roughly 90% are singletons. In the case of this clone: What it recognizes is unknown.

Sample: PBMCs, taken 98 days after intestinal transplantation. This sequence originates from a human patient who received an intestinal transplant, so some T cells may come from the graft donor. This rearrangement joins TRBV5-4 to TRBJ1-2, with TRBD1 as a possible D gene (6 bases). In nucleotides, the CDR3 is TGTGCCAGCAGCTTGGGGGGGCAGGGAAACTATGGCTACACCTTC. This codes for CASSLGGQGNYGYTF.